The 22 T cell receptor beta chains below come from one sample, sequenced in a study of vaccination and CD4 T cells after COVID-19. Sequenced with the Oncomine TCR Beta short-read assay was DNA taken from cultured CD4+ T cells. TCRdb analysed the PCR reads with MiXCR anew, one entry per CDR3 protein. The data contain under 25,000 distinct CDR3 sequences, 58% of them seen just once; the ten biggest clones take up 2.5% to 3%. Antigens for these TCRs are unknown. This sample's treatment: approximately nine-day PBMC culture with coronavirus spike peptide pools or control peptides (ViraFEST assay). Material for sequencing was CD4+ T cells from blood, cultured in vitro. The receptor set was obtained from a human donor who had recovered from COVID-19.

This chain uses TRBV11-3 with TRBJ2-1; 12 nucleotides match TRBD2. J lost 4 bases, V lost 0 bases, and 4 bases had no gene match. CDR1 is SGHNT, CDR2 YENEEA, per germline. The CDR3 loop spans 17 amino acids. The CDR3 loop is CASSLDSGLAGYNEQFF. In DNA, the CDR3 is TGTGCCAGCAGCTTAGATAGTGGACTAGCGGGGTACAATGAGCAGTTCTTC.

CDR3 protein: CASRIGVGTWYF. CDR3 in DNA: TGTGCCAGCAGGATCGGAGTAGGGACATGGTACTTC. V usage is TRBV7-9 and J usage is TRBJ2-7, with a weak D call TRBD1 (6 bases). The CDR3 loop spans 12 amino acids. The V gene lost 6 bases and the J gene lost 12 bases, with 18 bases spanning the gap. The germline CDR1 and CDR2 sequences are SEHNR and FQNEAQ (reference sequence).

V and J are TRBV12-3 or TRBV12-4 and TRBJ2-1, with D maybe TRBD2 (6 bases). Trimming removed 6 bases from V and 6 bases from J, with 21 bases in between. The CDR3 consists of 16 residues. This CDR3 reads CASRLLGRERGNEQFF. The CDR3, as DNA: TGTGCCAGCAGGCTGTTAGGGCGGGAACGTGGCAATGAGCAGTTCTTC.

The CDR3 region is CASSQSMVRGPAEQYF. CDR3 bases: TGCGCCAGCAGCCAAAGCATGGTGCGGGGTCCGGCCGAGCAGTACTTC. The chain is built from TRBV4-1 and TRBJ2-7; D might be TRBD2 (6 bases). CDR1 MGHRA and CDR2 YSYEKL come from the germline V gene. The CDR3 consists of 16 residues. The V end was cut by 2 bases, the J end by 6 bases, with 20 bases between.

The gene calls are TRBV27 and TRBJ2-7, with D possibly being TRBD1 (6 bases). V was shortened by 8 bases and J by 1 base, with 18 bases between the two germline ends. From germline, CDR1 is MNHEY and CDR2 SMNVEV (reference sequence). The CDR3 consists of 15 residues. Written as DNA, the CDR3 is TGTGCCAGCGTTCACTGGGGGCAGCAATCCTACGAGCAGTACTTC. Protein: CASVHWGQQSYEQYF.

This chain uses TRBV7-2 with TRBJ2-7, with D hard to call. The CDR3 spans 12 residues. Trimming shortened V by 5 bases and J by 1 base, and 6 bases separated the two germline ends. Germline V lookup: CDR1 SGHTA, CDR2 FQGNSA. DNA of the CDR3: TGTGCCAGCAGCCCCAGGTCCTACGAGCAGTACTTC. Residues: CASSPRSYEQYF.

The genes are TRBV20-1 and TRBJ1-1, with D unclear. Germline V gene sequence: CDR1 DFQATT, CDR2 SNEGSKA (reference sequence). Trimming shortened V by 6 bases and J by 1 base, and 12 bases separated the two germline ends. The CDR3 has 13 residues. CDR3 amino acids: CSAPRSGNTEAFF. In DNA, the CDR3 is TGCAGTGCACCACGGTCCGGGAACACTGAAGCTTTCTTT.

The chain is built from TRBV20-1 and TRBJ2-1; 10 bases fit TRBD2. This CDR3 region has 18 residues. With V trimmed by 0 bases and J by 0 bases, 8 bases remained unmatched. CDR1 and CDR2 from the germline V gene are DFQATT and SNEGSKA (reference sequence). CDR3 sequence (DNA): TGCAGTGCTAGAGACCCCTCCCGACTAGCGGGCTCCTACAATGAGCAGTTCTTC. Amino acids: CSARDPSRLAGSYNEQFF.

The V and J genes are TRBV6-1 and TRBJ2-3; the match to TRBD2 covers 11 bases. The CDR3 has 13 amino acids. CDR1 is MNHNS, CDR2 SASEGT, per germline. Trimming at V came to 8 bases and at J to 8 bases, leaving 6 bases not matched to a gene. CDR3: CASGPGLAVTQYF. The CDR3 DNA reads TGTGCCAGCGGTCCGGGACTAGCGGTTACGCAGTATTTT.

The CDR3 sequence is CASSPRTGYLLNYEQYF. Here the CDR3 DNA reads TGTGCCAGCAGCCCCCGTACAGGGTACCTTTTAAACTACGAGCAGTACTTC. This chain connects TRBV7-2 to TRBJ2-7, with D possibly matching TRBD1 (6 bases). Per germline, CDR1 SGHTA and CDR2 FQGNSA. The CDR3 totals 17 residues. V was pared by 5 bases and J by 3 bases, with 23 bases between. Full variable domain (rest looked up from reference TRBV7-2 and TRBJ2-7): GAGVSQSPSNKVTEKGKDVELRCDPISGHTALYWYRQSLGQGLEFLIYFQGNSAPDKSGLPSDRFSAERTGGSVSTLTIQRTQQEDSAVYLCASSPRTGYLLNYEQYFGPGTRLTVT.

The chain joins TRBV7-2 to TRBJ1-1, with D unclear. The CDR3 is 13 amino acids. Germline-derived CDR1 and CDR2 are SGHTA and FQGNSA. Deletions cut 1 base from V and 1 base from J, with 4 bases between. As DNA, the CDR3 is TGTGCCAGCAGCTTAGAACAGAACACTGAAGCTTTCTTT. Its protein product is CASSLEQNTEAFF.

This clonotype was seen only once. The chain combines TRBV6-2 or TRBV6-3 with TRBJ1-1, with TRBD1 matching over 9 bases. The V and J ends lost 6 bases and 2 bases, in that order; junction bases with no gene match: 1. Germline CDR1 is MNHEY and CDR2 is SVGEGT. This CDR3 region has 13 residues. CDR3 nucleotide sequence: TGTGCCAGCAGGACAGGGGGAAACACTGAAGCTTTCTTT. This translates into CASRTGGNTEAFF.

The CDR3 DNA sequence: TGTGCCAGCAGTGGACTAGCGGGGGGTGAGGAGACCCAGTACTTC. Its translation is CASSGLAGGEETQYF. This chain uses TRBV6-1 with TRBJ2-5; 13 bases are a match to TRBD2. The CDR3 runs to 15 residues. Germline V lookup: CDR1 MNHNS, CDR2 SASEGT. V lost 4 bases and J lost 5; bases outside the gene matches: 4.

The V and J genes are TRBV15 and TRBJ1-6; D perhaps matches TRBD1 (5 bases). In germline, CDR1 is LNHNV, CDR2 YYDKDF (reference sequence). V was trimmed by 0 bases and J by 10 bases, leaving 10 bases between them. This CDR3 is 14 amino acids long. For the CDR3, the DNA is TGTGCCACCAGCAGAGATCGGGGGACGTCACCCCTCCACTTT. Translating it yields CATSRDRGTSPLHF.

V gene TRBV20-1 combines with J gene TRBJ1-4; TRBD1 might be the D (6 bases). CDR3 length: 14 residues. Between the trimmed V and J ends, which lost 5 bases and 8 bases, there was a span of 18 bases. Looked up from germline, CDR1 is DFQATT and CDR2 is SNEGSKA (reference sequence). CDR3: CSAGGGRTEEKLFF. As DNA, the CDR3 is TGCAGTGCTGGGGGCGGCAGGACGGAGGAAAAACTGTTTTTT.

The table lists this clonotype with a few counts. This chain uses TRBV7-2 with TRBJ1-2; tentative D call: TRBD1 (5 bases). Germline loops: CDR1 SGHTA, CDR2 FQGNSA. This CDR3 comprises 13 residues. Deletions cut 5 bases from V and 7 bases from J, with 14 bases between. The CDR3 is CASSPQGVGGYTF. The CDR3 DNA follows: TGTGCCAGCAGCCCCCAGGGTGTAGGTGGCTACACCTTC.

This rearrangement joins TRBV19 to TRBJ2-5; a possible D gene is TRBD2 (5 bases). Deletions cut 3 bases from V and 5 bases from J, with 13 bases between. CDR1 LNHDA and CDR2 SQIVND come from the germline V gene (reference sequence). There are 14 residues in the CDR3. CDR3 protein: CASSISSTRETQYF. CDR3 coding DNA: TGTGCCAGTAGTATTTCTTCCACTAGGGAGACCCAGTACTTC.

In its sample, this clonotype was seen a few times. V usage is TRBV21-1 and J usage is TRBJ2-7; the DNA was not used to check the table's D call, TRBD1. TRBV21-1 is a recognized pseudogene. The CDR3 totals 17 residues. The CDR3 coding sequence is TGTGCCAGCAGCAACCCGCCCAGGACGAGACAGGGGTACGAGCAGTACTTC. It encodes CASSNPPRTRQGYEQYF.

This CDR3 reads CSARDLGRSGANVLTF. CDR3 bases: TGCAGTGCTAGAGATCTAGGGCGCTCTGGGGCCAACGTCCTGACTTTC. The chain carries TRBV20-1 and TRBJ2-6; D is undetermined. Trimming cost V 0 bases and J 0 bases, with 9 bases left between them. Germline V gene sequence: CDR1 DFQATT, CDR2 SNEGSKA (reference sequence). The CDR3 consists of 16 residues.

The CDR3 nucleotides read TGTGCCAGCAGCATTACAGGGGGAGAGACCCAGTACTTC. This sequence encodes CASSITGGETQYF. The chain couples TRBV5-4 to TRBJ2-5; 8 positions match TRBD1. CDR3 length equals 13 residues. Looked up from germline, CDR1 is SGHNT and CDR2 is YYREEE (reference sequence). With 4 bases clipped from V and 4 bases from J, the junction kept 3 bases outside the gene matches.

The CDR3 DNA reads as TGCGCCAGCAGCCAAGTGATCAGGGGCCCCCGCAATCAGCCCCAGCATTTT. It codes for CASSQVIRGPRNQPQHF. The genes are TRBV4-1 and TRBJ1-5; tentative D call: TRBD1 (6 bases). Per germline, CDR1 MGHRA and CDR2 YSYEKL. Trimming removed 1 base at V and 2 bases at J, with 15 bases between. The CDR3 consists of 17 residues.

The gene calls are TRBV7-3 and TRBJ2-5; D is uncertain. The V end was cut by 5 bases, the J end by 5 bases, with 12 bases between. The CDR3 length is 13 residues. Germline V gene data show CDR1 as SGHTA and CDR2 as FQGTGA. Here the CDR3 reads CASSPGVAETQYF. The CDR3 DNA reads as TGTGCCAGCAGCCCAGGCGTTGCGGAGACCCAGTACTTC.